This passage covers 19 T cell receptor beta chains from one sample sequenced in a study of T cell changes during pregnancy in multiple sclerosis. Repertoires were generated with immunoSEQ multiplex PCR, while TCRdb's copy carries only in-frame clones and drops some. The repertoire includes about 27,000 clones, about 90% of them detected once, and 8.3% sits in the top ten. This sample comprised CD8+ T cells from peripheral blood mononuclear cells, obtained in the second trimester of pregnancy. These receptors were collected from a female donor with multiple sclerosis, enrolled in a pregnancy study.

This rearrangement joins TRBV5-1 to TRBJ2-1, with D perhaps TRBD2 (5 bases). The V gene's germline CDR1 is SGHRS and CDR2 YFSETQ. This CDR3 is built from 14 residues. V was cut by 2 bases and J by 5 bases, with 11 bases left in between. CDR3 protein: CASSLTGIHNEQFF. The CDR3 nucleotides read TGCGCCAGCAGCTTAACCGGGATCCACAATGAGCAGTTCTTC.

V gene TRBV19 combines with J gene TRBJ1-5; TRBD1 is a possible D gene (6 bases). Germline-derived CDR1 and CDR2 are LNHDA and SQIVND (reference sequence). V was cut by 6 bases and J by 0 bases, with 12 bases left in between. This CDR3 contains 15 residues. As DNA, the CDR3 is TGTGCCAGTAGGGGGGCCGCCTTTAGCAATCAGCCCCAGCATTTT. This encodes CASRGAAFSNQPQHF.

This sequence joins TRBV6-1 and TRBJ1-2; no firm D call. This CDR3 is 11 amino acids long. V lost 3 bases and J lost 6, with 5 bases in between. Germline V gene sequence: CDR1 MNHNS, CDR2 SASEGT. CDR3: CASSDVNGYTF. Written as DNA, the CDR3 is TGTGCCAGCAGTGATGTAAATGGCTACACCTTC.

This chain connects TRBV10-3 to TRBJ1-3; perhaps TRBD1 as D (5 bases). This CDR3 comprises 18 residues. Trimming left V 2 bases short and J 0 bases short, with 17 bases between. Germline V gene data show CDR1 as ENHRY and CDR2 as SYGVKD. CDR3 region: CAISETPPGLSSGNTIYF. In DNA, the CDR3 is TGTGCCATCAGTGAGACTCCACCAGGGCTTAGCTCTGGAAACACCATATATTTT.

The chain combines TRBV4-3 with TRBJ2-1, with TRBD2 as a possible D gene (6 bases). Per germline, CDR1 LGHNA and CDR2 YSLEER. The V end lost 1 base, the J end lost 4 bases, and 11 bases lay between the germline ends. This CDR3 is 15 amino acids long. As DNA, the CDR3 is TGCGCCAGCAGCCAAGGGAGGGGTCGGTACAATGAGCAGTTCTTC. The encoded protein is CASSQGRGRYNEQFF.

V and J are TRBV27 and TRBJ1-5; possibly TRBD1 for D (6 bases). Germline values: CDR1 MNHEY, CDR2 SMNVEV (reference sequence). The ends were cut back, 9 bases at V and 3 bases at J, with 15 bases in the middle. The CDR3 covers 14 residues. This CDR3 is CASWGLGYNQPQHF. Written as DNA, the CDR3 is TGTGCCAGTTGGGGGCTGGGGTACAATCAGCCCCAGCATTTT.

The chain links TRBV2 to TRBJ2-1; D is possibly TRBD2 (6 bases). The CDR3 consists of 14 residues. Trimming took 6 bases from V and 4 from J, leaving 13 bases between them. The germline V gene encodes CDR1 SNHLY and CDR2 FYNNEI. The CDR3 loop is CASSGGDTYNEQFF. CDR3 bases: TGTGCCAGCAGCGGGGGAGACACATACAATGAGCAGTTCTTC.

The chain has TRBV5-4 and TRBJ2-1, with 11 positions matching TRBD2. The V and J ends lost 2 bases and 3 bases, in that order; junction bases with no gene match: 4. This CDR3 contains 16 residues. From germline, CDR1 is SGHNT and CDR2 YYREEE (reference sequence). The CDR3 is CASSLPSGGFYNEQFF. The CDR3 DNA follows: TGTGCCAGCAGCTTACCTAGCGGGGGGTTCTACAATGAGCAGTTCTTC.

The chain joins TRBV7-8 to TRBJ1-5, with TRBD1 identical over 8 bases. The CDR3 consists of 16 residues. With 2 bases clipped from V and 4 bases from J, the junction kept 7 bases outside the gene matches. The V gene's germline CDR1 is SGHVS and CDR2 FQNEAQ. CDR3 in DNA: TGTGCCAGCAGCTTACGCGCTCGGACAGGGAATCAGCCCCAGCATTTT. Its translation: CASSLRARTGNQPQHF. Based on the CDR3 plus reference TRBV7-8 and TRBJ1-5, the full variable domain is GAGVSQSPRYKVAKRGQDVALRCDPISGHVSLFWYQQALGQGPEFLTYFQNEAQLDKSGLPSDRFFAERPEGSVSTLKIQRTQQEDSAVYLCASSLRARTGNQPQHFGDGTRLSIL.

CDR3 region: CASSEEGANHNEQFF. In nucleotides, the CDR3 is TGTGCCAGCAGTGAAGAGGGGGCAAATCACAATGAGCAGTTCTTC. V is TRBV6-4 and J is TRBJ2-1; TRBD1 matches 7 bases. V lost 3 bases to trimming and J lost 5 bases; unmatched junction nucleotides: 7. The CDR3 totals 15 residues. Germline values: CDR1 MRHNA, CDR2 SNTAGT.

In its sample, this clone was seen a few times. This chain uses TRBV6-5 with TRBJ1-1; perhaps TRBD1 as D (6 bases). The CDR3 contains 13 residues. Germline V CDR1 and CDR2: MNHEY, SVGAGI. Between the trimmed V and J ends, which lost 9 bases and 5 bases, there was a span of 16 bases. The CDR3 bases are TGTGCCAGTTTACAGGGTTGGGTAACTGAAGCTTTCTTT. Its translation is CASLQGWVTEAFF.

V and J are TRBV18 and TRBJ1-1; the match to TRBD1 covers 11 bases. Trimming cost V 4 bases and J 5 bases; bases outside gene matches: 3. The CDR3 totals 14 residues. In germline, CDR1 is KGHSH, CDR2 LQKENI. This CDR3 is CASSQGQGVTEAFF. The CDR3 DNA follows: TGTGCCAGCTCACAGGGACAGGGGGTTACTGAAGCTTTCTTT.

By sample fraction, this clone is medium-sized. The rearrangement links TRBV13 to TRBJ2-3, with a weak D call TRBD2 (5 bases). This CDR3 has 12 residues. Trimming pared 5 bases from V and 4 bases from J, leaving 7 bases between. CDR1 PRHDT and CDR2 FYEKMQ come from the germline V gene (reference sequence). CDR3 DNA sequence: TGTGCCAGCAGCCCAGCGGCAGATACGCAGTATTTT. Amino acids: CASSPAADTQYF.

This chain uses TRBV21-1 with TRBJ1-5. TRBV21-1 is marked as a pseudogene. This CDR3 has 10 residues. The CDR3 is CASSKLPQHF. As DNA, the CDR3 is TGTGCCAGCAGCAAACTTCCCCAGCATTTT.

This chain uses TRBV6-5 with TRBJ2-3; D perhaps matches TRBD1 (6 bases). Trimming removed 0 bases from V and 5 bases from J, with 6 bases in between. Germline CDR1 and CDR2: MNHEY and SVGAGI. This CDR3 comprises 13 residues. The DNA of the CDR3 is TGTGCCAGCAGTTACTCAGGGGGAGATACGCAGTATTTT. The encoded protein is CASSYSGGDTQYF.

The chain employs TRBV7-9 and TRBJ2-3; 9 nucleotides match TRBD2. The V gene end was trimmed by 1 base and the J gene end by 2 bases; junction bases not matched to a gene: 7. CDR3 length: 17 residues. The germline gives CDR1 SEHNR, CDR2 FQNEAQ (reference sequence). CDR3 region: CASSLGGEGLATDTQYF. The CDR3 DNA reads TGTGCCAGCAGCTTAGGGGGGGAGGGACTAGCCACAGATACGCAGTATTTT.

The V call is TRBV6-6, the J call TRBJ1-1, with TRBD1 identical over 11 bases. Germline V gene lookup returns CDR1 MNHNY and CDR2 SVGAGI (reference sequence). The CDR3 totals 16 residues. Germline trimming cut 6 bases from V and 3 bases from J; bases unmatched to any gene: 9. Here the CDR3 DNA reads TGTGCCAGCAGCCTGCATCCGGGACAGGGGGACACTGAAGCTTTCTTT. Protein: CASSLHPGQGDTEAFF.

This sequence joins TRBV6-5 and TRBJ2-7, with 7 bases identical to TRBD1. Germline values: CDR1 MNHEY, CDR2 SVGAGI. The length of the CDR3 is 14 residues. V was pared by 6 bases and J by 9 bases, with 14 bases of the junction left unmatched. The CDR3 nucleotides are TGTGCCAGCAGCTGGGCCGAGGACAGGCTAAGGCAGTACTTC. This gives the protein CASSWAEDRLRQYF.

For the CDR3, the DNA is TGTGCCAGCAGCCTTTACAGGGGGTCCTATGGCTACACCTTC. This codes for CASSLYRGSYGYTF. The chain combines TRBV27 with TRBJ1-2, with 8 bases that match TRBD1. The germline gives CDR1 MNHEY, CDR2 SMNVEV (reference sequence). The J segment lost 4 bases and the V segment lost 6 bases, leaving 7 bases of the junction unmatched. The CDR3 is 14 residues long.